This TCR beta chain was captured in a study of T-cell memory formation after mild COVID-19. A few counts support this clonotype. The TCR alpha and TCR beta cDNA libraries, bearing sample barcodes and UMIs, were generated by 5'RACE using constant-segment primers. TCRdb fed the 5' RACE reads into MiXCR, producing one record per CDR3 protein. The table lists about 340,000 distinct CDR3 sequences, 10% to 15% of them singletons, with over 20% in the top ten. V lost 0 bases and J 1 base, leaving 10 bases between the germline ends. The CDR3 sequence is 17 residues long. Per germline, CDR1 LGHNA and CDR2 YSLEER.

The sequencing sample was made of PBMCs or a T cell subset sorted from them (not recorded which). This sequence was found in a man younger than 35 who had mild COVID-19 (a few samples of this study predate the infection). Cell type and time point are not known. The V and J genes are TRBV4-3 and TRBJ2-6; tentative D call: TRBD2 (6 bases). The DNA of the CDR3 is TGCGCCAGCAGCCAAGATTGGAGGGCATCTGGGGCCAACGTCCTGACTTTC. Protein: CASSQDWRASGANVLTF.